This TCR beta chain was sequenced for a study of blood T cell repertoires in COVID-19. CDR1 is MNHEY and CDR2 is SMNVEV in the germline V gene (reference sequence). This CDR3 has 17 residues. V lost 5 bases to trimming and J lost 9 bases, with 23 bases between them. Generated by immunoSEQ multiplex PCR, the TCRdb table keeps only in-frame clones and is missing some. The table records about 75,000 clones, about nine tenths of them present only once. The TCR comes from a woman between 50 and 59 years old with acute or convalescent COVID-19. Source material: peripheral blood. V is TRBV27 and J is TRBJ1-6, with D possibly matching TRBD1 (5 bases). CDR3 nucleotides: TGTGCCAGCAGTGCACGGGGGGGACGTGTAGGAAGTTCACCCCTCCACTTT. Translated, it gives CASSARGGRVGSSPLHF.